This TCR beta chain came from a study of read filtering for tumor transcriptome and immune sequencing. About the study: By R-ISS, stages I, II and III held around 8, 15 and 7 patients. Transcriptome libraries were built from DNase-treated RNA.

This clonotype was seen ten or more times. Molecular barcoded adaptors covering alpha/delta and beta/gamma chains were used on 400 to 450 ng RNA. TCRdb processed the reads anew with MiXCR; each CDR3 protein has one entry. The table has 100,000 to 150,000 distinct CDR3 sequences, under 15% seen once; the top ten hold just under 8.5%. The TCR sequence derives from a donor older than 35 with multiple myeloma. Sequenced material: a population of CD138-negative cells sorted from bone marrow.

The CDR3 loop reads CASISQGQPGTGELFF. CDR3 coding DNA: TGTGCCAGTATTTCCCAAGGCCAGCCAGGCACCGGGGAGCTGTTTTTT. The rearrangement joins TRBV19 to TRBJ2-2; D remains unclear. The length of the CDR3 is 16 residues. Germline lookup yields CDR1 LNHDA and CDR2 SQIVND (reference sequence). With 7 bases removed from V and 4 bases from J, the gap between germline ends came to 19 bases.